This T cell receptor beta chain comes out of a study of CD8 T cells in Susac syndrome. Study information: Roughly eight of the sequenced Susac syndrome patients were in remission, and roughly 6 had active disease. Findings of the study overall: Clonal expansion was not seen in any Susac syndrome CD4+ T cell repertoire.

CDR1 LNHNV and CDR2 YYDKDF come from the germline V gene (reference sequence). With 5 bases clipped from V and 7 bases from J, the junction kept 5 bases outside the gene matches. This CDR3 has 14 residues. A note on this clonotype: Its target is not known.

Reverse transcription of roughly 0.5 to 1 ug RNA was carried out with random hexamers. Across 54 Vbeta and 13 Jbeta, TCR beta CDR3 was amplified with immunoSEQ multiplex PCR. TCRdb itself ran the immunoSEQ multiplex PCR reads through MiXCR, one entry per CDR3 protein. Counted here are 120,000 or so distinct CDR3 sequences, 96% occurring once; the ten biggest clones make up 0.13% to 0.15%. The TEMRA cells underwent FACS enrichment, while the CD8+ and CD4+ T cells underwent negative isolation. The clonotype was recovered from a human donor with Susac syndrome. This chain uses TRBV15 with TRBJ1-2, with 12 nucleotides matching TRBD1. The specimen was CD4+ T cells from PBMCs. CDR3 region: CATSDGTGGLGYTF. The CDR3 nucleotides are TGTGCCACCAGCGACGGGACAGGGGGCCTTGGCTACACCTTC.